The 14 T cell receptor beta chains in this list originate from one sample, sequenced in a study of control samples from healthy donors and cancer patients. Measured with immunoSEQ multiplex PCR; TCRdb has only the in-frame clones, and not every one. The sample includes 78,000 or so clones, 70% to 90% of them seen just once. The sequenced material came from blood. The source is a woman between 50 and 59 years old in good health.

CDR3 DNA: TGTGCCAGCAGTTCGCATCGGTCGGCGGTGAACACTGAAGCTTTCTTT. It is translated as CASSSHRSAVNTEAFF. The chain combines TRBV6-5 with TRBJ1-1, with unresolved D. Germline V CDR1 and CDR2: MNHEY, SVGAGI. The CDR3 length is 16 residues. Trimming cost V 4 bases and J 0 bases, with 15 bases left between them.

The chain has TRBV2 and TRBJ2-3; TRBD2 might be the D (6 bases). Germline V gives CDR1 SNHLY, CDR2 FYNNEI. V was pared by 4 bases and J by 3 bases, with 11 bases between. The CDR3 has 14 residues. In DNA, the CDR3 is TGTGCCAGCAGTGGAGACGGACTAACAGATACGCAGTATTTT. It yields the protein CASSGDGLTDTQYF.

The chain carries TRBV2 and TRBJ1-2; possible D gene TRBD1, 6 bases. Trimming shortened V by 2 bases and J by 4 bases, and 11 bases separated the two germline ends. This CDR3 contains 14 residues. Germline CDR1 and CDR2: SNHLY and FYNNEI. The CDR3 loop reads CASSEQGSPYGYTF. CDR3 DNA sequence: TGTGCCAGCAGTGAACAGGGGTCCCCCTATGGCTACACCTTC.

The chain joins TRBV19 to TRBJ2-3, with D possibly being TRBD1 (6 bases). Germline loops: CDR1 LNHDA, CDR2 SQIVND (reference sequence). The length of the CDR3 is 15 residues. V lost 3 bases, J lost 2 bases, and 12 bases lay in between. The chain's CDR3 is CASSIPGHLTDTQYF. The CDR3 nucleotides read TGTGCCAGTAGTATCCCGGGACATCTCACAGATACGCAGTATTTT.

The DNA for the CDR3 is TGTGCCAGCAGTTACAGTGGGGGGGTGAGGTACGAGCAGTACTTC. Protein: CASSYSGGVRYEQYF. The chain links TRBV6-5 to TRBJ2-7, with 7 bases aligning to TRBD2. Germline V CDR1 and CDR2: MNHEY, SVGAGI. Trimming removed 2 bases from V and 4 bases from J; junction bases left unmatched: 8. The CDR3 is made up of 15 amino acids.

The chain recombines TRBV18 with TRBJ1-1; D call uncertain. This CDR3 has 12 residues. Germline V lookup: CDR1 KGHSH, CDR2 LQKENI. Between the trimmed V and J ends, which lost 7 bases and 1 base, there was a span of 7 bases. The CDR3 loop is CASFQRNTEAFF. The CDR3 coding sequence is TGTGCCAGCTTTCAGAGGAACACTGAAGCTTTCTTT.

This chain connects TRBV29-1 to TRBJ1-1, with D maybe TRBD1 (5 bases). V dropped 6 bases and J dropped 7 bases, with 21 bases sitting between them. This CDR3 comprises 14 residues. The V gene's germline CDR1 is SQVTM and CDR2 ANQGSEA. The CDR3 DNA reads as TGCAGCGTCCAAGGGTTAGCCCTCGGGGGTGAAGCTTTCTTT. This gives the protein CSVQGLALGGEAFF.

This chain links TRBV4-2 with TRBJ1-3; D not resolved. This CDR3 region has 15 residues. Trimming took off 2 bases at V and 2 bases at J, with 10 bases between the two ends. CDR1 and CDR2 (germline): LGHNA, YNFKEQ. CDR3 protein: CASSQHAAAGNTIYF. The CDR3 DNA is TGTGCCAGCAGCCAACACGCGGCAGCTGGAAACACCATATATTTT.

The genes are TRBV2 and TRBJ1-5, with D maybe TRBD1 (6 bases). The length of the CDR3 is 12 residues. Trimming stripped 7 bases from V and 6 bases from J, with 10 bases between. Per germline, CDR1 SNHLY and CDR2 FYNNEI. This CDR3 reads CASTGEGQPQHF. CDR3 nucleotide sequence: TGTGCCAGCACAGGGGAAGGTCAGCCCCAGCATTTT.

This rearrangement joins TRBV19 to TRBJ2-1; the D gene is possibly TRBD1 (5 bases). CDR1 and CDR2 (germline): LNHDA, SQIVND (reference sequence). V was clipped by 3 bases and J by 4 bases, with 7 bases between them. This CDR3 has 13 amino acids. The CDR3 here is CASSMGQYNEQFF. The CDR3 nucleotides are TGTGCCAGTAGTATGGGGCAGTACAATGAGCAGTTCTTC.

This clone has more than one count but fewer than ten. The rearrangement links TRBV2 to TRBJ1-3; D is unclear. CDR1 SNHLY and CDR2 FYNNEI come from the germline V gene. CDR3 length: 12 residues. V shed 8 bases and J shed 3 bases, with 8 bases lying between them. The CDR3: CASRSIGNTIYF. Here the CDR3 DNA reads TGTGCCAGCCGAAGCATTGGAAACACCATATATTTT.

V and J are TRBV2 and TRBJ2-7, with 8 bases lining up with TRBD1. The CDR3 spans 13 residues. V gave up 6 bases and J gave up 3 bases; unmatched junction bases: 4. Per the germline V gene, CDR1 is SNHLY and CDR2 is FYNNEI. This chain's CDR3 is CASRDRDLYEQYF. As DNA, the CDR3 is TGTGCCAGCAGGGACAGGGACCTCTACGAGCAGTACTTC.

The V call is TRBV5-1, the J call TRBJ2-3, with a tentative D call TRBD2 (6 bases). The germline V gene encodes CDR1 SGHRS and CDR2 YFSETQ. This CDR3 has 13 amino acids. The V and J ends lost 7 bases and 2 bases respectively, with 11 bases between them. The CDR3 sequence is CASYRGNTDTQYF. CDR3 in DNA: TGCGCCAGCTACCGGGGGAACACAGATACGCAGTATTTT.

Of note for this clone: A much larger clone sits a single nucleotide away, making a read error possible. V and J are TRBV19 and TRBJ1-3, with D perhaps matching TRBD1 (6 bases). The CDR3 totals 13 residues. With 6 bases removed from V and 2 bases from J, the gap between germline ends came to 8 bases. Germline V gene sequence: CDR1 LNHDA, CDR2 SQIVND (reference sequence). The CDR3 loop is CASRTGTGNTIYF. CDR3 sequence (DNA): TGTGCCAGTAGAACAGGGACTGGAAACACCATATATTTT.